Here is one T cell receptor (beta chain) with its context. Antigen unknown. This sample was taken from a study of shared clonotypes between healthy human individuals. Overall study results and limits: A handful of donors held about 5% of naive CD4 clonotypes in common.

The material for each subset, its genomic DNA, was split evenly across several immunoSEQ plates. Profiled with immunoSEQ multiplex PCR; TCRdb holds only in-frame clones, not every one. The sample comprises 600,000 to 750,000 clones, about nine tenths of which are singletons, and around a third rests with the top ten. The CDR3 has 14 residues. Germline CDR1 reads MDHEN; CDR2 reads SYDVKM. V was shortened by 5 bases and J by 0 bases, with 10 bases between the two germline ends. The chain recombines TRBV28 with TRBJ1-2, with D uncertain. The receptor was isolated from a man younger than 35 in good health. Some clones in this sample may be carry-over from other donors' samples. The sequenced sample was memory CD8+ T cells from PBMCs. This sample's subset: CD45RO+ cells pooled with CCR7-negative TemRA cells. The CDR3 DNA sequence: TGTGCCAGCAGTGGTGGAGACCCTAACTATGGCTACACCTTC. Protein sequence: CASSGGDPNYGYTF.